The T cell receptor (beta chain) described here comes from a study of identical twins. J lost 8 bases, V lost 5 bases, and 13 bases had no gene match. Germline lookup yields CDR1 MGHRA and CDR2 YSYEKL. The CDR3 consists of 15 residues. In its sample, this clonotype was seen many times. TCRdb redid the calling of the 5' RACE reads with MiXCR, one entry per CDR3 protein. The sample carries around 340,000 distinct CDR3 sequences, 9% to 10% recorded once. The sample taken for sequencing was naive T cells sorted from blood. The sequence derives from a woman in her 50s in good health. The chain employs TRBV4-1 and TRBJ1-2; 8 nucleotides match TRBD1. CDR3 nucleotides: TGCGCCAGCAGCACTCCAGGGGGCCCGCTCGGGGGCTACACCTTC. This translates into CASSTPGGPLGGYTF.